The clone carrying this TCR beta chain has a count of ten or more. Its antigen is as yet unknown. The CDR3 extends over 13 amino acids. V lost 3 bases to trimming and J lost 11 bases, with 14 bases between them. The germline gives CDR1 LGHNA, CDR2 YSLEER. This record belongs to a study of blood T cells in healthy people across ages. Combining a sample-barcoded 5' primer with a J-beta primer mix, a second PCR ran for roughly 7 to 12 cycles. Via MiXCR, TCRdb re-called the 5' RACE reads, giving one row per CDR3 protein. The table includes approximately 810,000 distinct CDR3 sequences, about 28% detected once. Study-wide results and limits: While age rose, TCR beta diversity per million T cells dropped in a roughly linear way.

The sequence derives from a woman older than 75 in good health. Sequenced input: blood. The chain links TRBV4-3 to TRBJ2-1; D could derive from TRBD1 or TRBD2 (5 bases each). CDR3 in amino acids: CASSHPKGEKQFF. The DNA of the CDR3 is TGCGCCAGCAGCCACCCAAAAGGGGAGAAGCAGTTCTTC.